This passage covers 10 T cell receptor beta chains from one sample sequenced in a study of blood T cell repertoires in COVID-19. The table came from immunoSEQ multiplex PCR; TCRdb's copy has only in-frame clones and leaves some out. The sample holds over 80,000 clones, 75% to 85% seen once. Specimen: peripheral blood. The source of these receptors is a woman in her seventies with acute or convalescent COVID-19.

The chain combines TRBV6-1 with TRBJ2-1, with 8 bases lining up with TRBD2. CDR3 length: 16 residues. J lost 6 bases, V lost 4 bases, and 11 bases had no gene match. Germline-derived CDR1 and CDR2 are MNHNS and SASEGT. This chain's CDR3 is CASSGSGTRRGNEQFF. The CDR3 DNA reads TGTGCCAGCAGTGGCTCCGGGACTAGGAGGGGCAATGAGCAGTTCTTC.

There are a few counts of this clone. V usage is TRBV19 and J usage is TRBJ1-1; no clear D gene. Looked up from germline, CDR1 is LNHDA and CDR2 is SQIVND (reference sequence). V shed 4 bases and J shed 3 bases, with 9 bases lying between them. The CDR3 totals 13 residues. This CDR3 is CASSTVMDTEAFF. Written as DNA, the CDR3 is TGTGCCAGTAGTACAGTAATGGACACTGAAGCTTTCTTT. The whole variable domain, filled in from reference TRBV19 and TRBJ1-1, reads DGGITQSPKYLFRKEGQNVTLSCEQNLNHDAMYWYRQDPGQGLRLIYYSQIVNDFQKGDIAEGYSVSREKKESFPLTVTSAQKNPTAFYLCASSTVMDTEAFFGQGTRLTVV.

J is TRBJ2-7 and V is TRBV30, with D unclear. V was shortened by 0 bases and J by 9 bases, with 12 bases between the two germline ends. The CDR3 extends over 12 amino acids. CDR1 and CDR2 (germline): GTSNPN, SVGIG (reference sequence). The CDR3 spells CAWSVLEFTQYF. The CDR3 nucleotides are TGTGCCTGGAGTGTACTGGAGTTTACGCAGTACTTC. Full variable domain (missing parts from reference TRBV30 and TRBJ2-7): SQTIHQWPATLVQPVGSPLSLECTVEGTSNPNLYWYRQAAGRGLQLLFYSVGIGQISSEVPQNLSASRPQDRQFILSSKKLLLSDSGFYLCAWSVLEFTQYFGPGTRLTVT.

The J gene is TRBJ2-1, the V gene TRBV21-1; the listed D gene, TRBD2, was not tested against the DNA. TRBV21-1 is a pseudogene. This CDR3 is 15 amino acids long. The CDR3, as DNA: TGTGCCAGCAGCACAGGTGGGACTTCATACAATGAGCAGTTCTTC. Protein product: CASSTGGTSYNEQFF.

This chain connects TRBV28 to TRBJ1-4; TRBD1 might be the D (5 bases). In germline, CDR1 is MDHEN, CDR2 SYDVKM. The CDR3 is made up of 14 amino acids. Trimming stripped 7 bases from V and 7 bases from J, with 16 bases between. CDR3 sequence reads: CASTPGQGIEKLFF. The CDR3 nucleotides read TGTGCCAGCACCCCGGGCCAGGGAATTGAAAAACTGTTTTTT.

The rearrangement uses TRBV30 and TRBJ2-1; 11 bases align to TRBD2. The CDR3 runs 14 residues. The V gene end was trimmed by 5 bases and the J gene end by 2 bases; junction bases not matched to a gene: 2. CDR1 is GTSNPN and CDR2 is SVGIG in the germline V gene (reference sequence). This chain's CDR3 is CAWQLAGAYNEQFF. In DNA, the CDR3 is TGTGCCTGGCAACTAGCGGGGGCCTACAATGAGCAGTTCTTC.

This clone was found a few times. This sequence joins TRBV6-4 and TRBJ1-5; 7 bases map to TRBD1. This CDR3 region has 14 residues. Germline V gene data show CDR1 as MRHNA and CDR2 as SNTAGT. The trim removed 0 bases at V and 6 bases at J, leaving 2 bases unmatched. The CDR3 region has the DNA TGTGCCAGCAGTGACTCAACAGGGGTTCAGCCCCAGCATTTT. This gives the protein CASSDSTGVQPQHF.

The CDR3 reads CASSFPDSVGEAFF. CDR3 bases: TGTGCCAGCAGTTTCCCCGACAGCGTGGGAGAAGCTTTCTTT. The chain recombines TRBV28 with TRBJ1-1; TRBD1 might be the D (5 bases). The V end was cut by 3 bases, the J end by 8 bases, with 16 bases between. The CDR3 extends over 14 amino acids. Germline V gene sequence: CDR1 MDHEN, CDR2 SYDVKM.

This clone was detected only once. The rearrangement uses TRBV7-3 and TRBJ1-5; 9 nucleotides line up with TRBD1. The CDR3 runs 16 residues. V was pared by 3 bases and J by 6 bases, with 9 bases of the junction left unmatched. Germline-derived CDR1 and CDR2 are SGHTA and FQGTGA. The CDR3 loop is CASSFTATGGPQPQHF. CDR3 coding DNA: TGTGCCAGCAGCTTTACGGCTACAGGGGGCCCTCAGCCCCAGCATTTT. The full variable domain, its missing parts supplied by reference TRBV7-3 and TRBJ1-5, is GAGVSQTPSNKVTEKGKYVELRCDPISGHTALYWYRQSLGQGPEFLIYFQGTGAADDSGLPNDRFFAVRPEGSVSTLKIQRTERGDSAVYLCASSFTATGGPQPQHFGDGTRLSIL.

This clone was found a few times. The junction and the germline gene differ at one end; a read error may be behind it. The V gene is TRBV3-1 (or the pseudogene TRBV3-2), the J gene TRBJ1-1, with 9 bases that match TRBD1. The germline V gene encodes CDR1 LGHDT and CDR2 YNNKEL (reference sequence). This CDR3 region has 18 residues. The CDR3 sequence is CASSQESGDRDMNAEAFF. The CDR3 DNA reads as TGTGCCAGCAGCCAAGAATCTGGGGACAGGGACATGAACGCTGAAGCTTTCTTT.